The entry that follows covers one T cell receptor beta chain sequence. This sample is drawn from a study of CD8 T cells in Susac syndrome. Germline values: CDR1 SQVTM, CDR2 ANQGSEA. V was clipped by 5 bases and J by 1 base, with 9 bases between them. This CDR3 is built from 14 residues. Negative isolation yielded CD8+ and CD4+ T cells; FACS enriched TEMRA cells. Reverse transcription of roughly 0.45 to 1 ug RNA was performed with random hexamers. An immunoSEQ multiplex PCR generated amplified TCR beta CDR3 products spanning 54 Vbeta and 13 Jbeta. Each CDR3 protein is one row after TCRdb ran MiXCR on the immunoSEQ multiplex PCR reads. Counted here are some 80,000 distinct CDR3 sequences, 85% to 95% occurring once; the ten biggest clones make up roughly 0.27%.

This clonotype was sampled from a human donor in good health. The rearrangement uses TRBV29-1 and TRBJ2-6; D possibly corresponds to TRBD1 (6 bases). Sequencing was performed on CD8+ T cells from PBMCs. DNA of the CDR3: TGCAGCGTTACAGGGCTGTCTGGGGCCAACGTCCTGACTTTC. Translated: CSVTGLSGANVLTF.